Presented here are 4 T cell receptor beta chains from one specimen sequenced in a study of blood T cell repertoires in COVID-19. TCRdb's table, derived via immunoSEQ multiplex PCR, lists solely in-frame clones and lacks some. This table holds under 250,000 clones, around 79% found once. Source material: peripheral blood. These receptors originate from a woman in her 40s with COVID-19, enrolled during active disease.

The chain links TRBV19 to TRBJ2-6; 10 bases align to TRBD1. The CDR3 contains 17 residues. J gave up 1 base and V 6 bases, and 6 bases lay outside the gene matches. Germline lookup yields CDR1 LNHDA and CDR2 SQIVND (reference sequence). The CDR3 is CASRGDRGSSGANVLTF. CDR3 DNA: TGTGCCAGTAGGGGGGACAGGGGATCTTCTGGGGCCAACGTCCTGACTTTC.

The rearrangement links TRBV19 to TRBJ2-1, with a tentative D call TRBD2 (6 bases). V lost 7 bases, J lost 7 bases, and 17 bases lay in between. In germline, CDR1 is LNHDA, CDR2 SQIVND (reference sequence). There are 14 residues in the CDR3. The CDR3 DNA reads TGTGCCAGTAACCGGGACTGGGGCAGAAATGAGCAGTTCTTC. Encoded protein: CASNRDWGRNEQFF. Based on the CDR3 plus reference TRBV19 and TRBJ2-1, the full variable domain is DGGITQSPKYLFRKEGQNVTLSCEQNLNHDAMYWYRQDPGQGLRLIYYSQIVNDFQKGDIAEGYSVSREKKESFPLTVTSAQKNPTAFYLCASNRDWGRNEQFFGPGTRLTVL.

This sequence joins TRBV7-9 and TRBJ1-2, with TRBD1 matching over 10 bases. Per the germline V gene, CDR1 is SEHNR and CDR2 is FQNEAQ (reference sequence). The CDR3 loop spans 16 amino acids. Trimming at V came to 4 bases and at J to 2 bases, leaving 7 bases not matched to a gene. The CDR3 nucleotides read TGTGCCAGCAGCTCCCCCGGACAGGGGGAAAACTATGGCTACACCTTC. It codes for CASSSPGQGENYGYTF.

The V call is TRBV6-5, the J call TRBJ2-7, with a possible D match to TRBD2 (5 bases). This CDR3 is 12 amino acids long. The V end was cut by 8 bases, the J end by 2 bases, with 10 bases between. Germline V lookup: CDR1 MNHEY, CDR2 SVGAGI. The CDR3 nucleotides are TGTGCCAGCCTCAAGGGAGCCTACGAGCAGTACTTC. It yields the protein CASLKGAYEQYF.